This T cell receptor (beta chain) stems from a study of blood T cell repertoires in COVID-19. Looking at the study overall: Recovery among Cohort 3 donors was established by two negative PCRs, clearance, or symptom resolution. PBMCs, B-cell-depleted T cells, or T cells provided the cDNA or gDNA that made up the material.

This CDR3 has 17 residues. Trimming cost V 0 bases and J 4 bases, with 18 bases left between them. In germline, CDR1 is LGHNA, CDR2 YSLEER. Cohort assignment relied on participant-reported clinical history. Assay used: immunoSEQ multiplex PCR; TCRdb lists only in-frame clones, some missing. The profile shows 210,000 or so clones, about 86% of them singletons. This sequence joins TRBV4-3 and TRBJ1-1; D gene ambiguous. The sequence derives from a woman aged 50 to 60 in a cohort exposed to, infected with or recovered from COVID-19 (not recorded which). Sequences were obtained from PBMCs or T cells enriched from blood (not recorded which). The CDR3, as DNA: TGCGCCAGCAGCCAAGAGAATCTGGGTCTAGGTGGCACTGAAGCTTTCTTT. This translates into CASSQENLGLGGTEAFF.